This TCR beta chain was identified during a study of T cells in tuberculosis. Study-wide findings and caveats: The TCR-beta difference was not significant; alpha differences partly reflected length.

For this clone: Its specificity is unknown.

The germline gives CDR1 MNHEY, CDR2 SMNVEV (reference sequence). The CDR3 contains 14 residues. Between the trimmed V and J ends, which lost 2 bases and 6 bases, there was a span of 8 bases. Profiling relied on immunoSEQ multiplex PCR, and the TCRdb table lists in-frame clones only, not all of them. Altogether tens of thousands of clones are present, about 93% being singletons, with the ten largest covering 6.5% to 8.5%. The J gene is TRBJ1-6, the V gene TRBV27; D is undetermined. Sequencing used PBMCs. This TCR came from a donor aged 10-35 years with latent tuberculosis or without tuberculosis infection. The DNA for the CDR3 is TGTGCCAGCAGTTTAAACACGGGTAATTCACCCCTCCACTTT. As protein: CASSLNTGNSPLHF.